This T cell receptor beta chain was retrieved from a study of blood T cell repertoires in COVID-19. Here immunoSEQ multiplex PCR was the method, and the copy in TCRdb shows in-frame clones only, minus some. The sample yields about 190,000 clones, roughly 80% seen once. This clone was observed a few times. V lost 5 bases to trimming and J lost 8 bases, with 12 bases between them. The CDR3 has 12 residues. Germline V CDR1 and CDR2: LGHDT, YNNKEL (reference sequence). Material: peripheral blood. This clonotype originated in a man aged 25 to 40 with active or convalescent COVID-19. The V and J genes are TRBV3-1 (or the pseudogene TRBV3-2) and TRBJ1-2; the D is unclear. The CDR3 coding sequence is TGTGCCAGCAGCGGCGGAGGGAAGGGCTACACCTTC. Its protein product is CASSGGGKGYTF.